The clone carrying this T cell receptor (beta chain) was found many times. Antigen: not known. V shed 6 bases and J shed 6 bases, with 18 bases lying between them. The CDR3 extends over 15 amino acids. This entry comes from a study of CD8+CD57+ T cells in acquired aplastic anemia. In the study overall: When averaged, DNA from sorted CD4+ and CD8+ cells came to 3 to 3.5 ug. Study outcomes and limitations: The same twenty-nine CD8+ CDR3 sequences occurred in patients and in controls.

The TCR beta profiling, which covered VDJ combination and CDR3 sequence, was carried out using genomic DNA as the template. Each CDR3 protein is one row after TCRdb ran MiXCR on the reads. This table has about 98,000 distinct CDR3 sequences, roughly two thirds appearing once. Selection for sequencing was limited to patients who had shown CD8+CD57+ cell expansion by flow cytometry. Patients uniformly had severe acquired aplastic anemia. No therapy had been given to the patients at the time of blood sampling. The source of this sequence is a human donor with aplastic anemia. Material for sequencing was sorted CD4+, CD8+, or CD8+CD57+ T cells (not recorded which) from PBMCs. The V gene is TRBV12-3 or TRBV12-4, the J gene TRBJ2-4; D tentatively reads TRBD1 or TRBD2 (7 bases each). CDR3 DNA sequence: TGTGCCAGCAGCCCGACGACAGGGAGGGGAAACATTCAGTACTTC. Encoded protein: CASSPTTGRGNIQYF.